The present entry profiles one TCR beta chain with its context. These data are taken from a study of cytomegalovirus exposure and HLA in healthy donors. With 60 Vbeta and 13 Jbeta primers, the PCR was carried out. The assay was immunoSEQ multiplex PCR, and TCRdb's table has in-frame clones only and misses some. The data contain about 140,000 clones, more than 75% of them seen just once; the ten biggest clones take up about 3.2%. Germline CDR1 is SEHNR and CDR2 is FQNEAQ (reference sequence). V was clipped by 4 bases and J by 7 bases, with 11 bases between them. The CDR3 covers 13 residues. The material sequenced was PBMCs. The receptor's source is a man between 18 and 29 years old in good health and CMV-seropositive. This chain links TRBV7-9 with TRBJ2-1, with D perhaps TRBD2 (5 bases). The CDR3 spells CASSYGAENEQFF. For the CDR3, the DNA is TGTGCCAGCAGCTATGGAGCGGAAAATGAGCAGTTCTTC.